What follows are 12 T cell receptor beta chains derived from one specimen sequenced in a study of blood T cell repertoires in COVID-19. Clones were read by immunoSEQ multiplex PCR, and TCRdb kept only the in-frame ones, dropping some. Among about 160,000 clones listed, 80% to 90% were seen once. Source material: peripheral blood. The source of these receptors is a man between 65 and 85 years old with acute or convalescent COVID-19.

This clone was seen only once. This chain connects TRBV6-2 or TRBV6-3 to TRBJ2-1; D remains ambiguous. The CDR3 covers 12 residues. The V end lost 3 bases, the J end lost 7 bases, and 7 bases lay between the germline ends. Germline V lookup: CDR1 MNHEY, CDR2 SVGEGT. In DNA, the CDR3 is TGTGCCAGCAGTTATTGGAGTAATGAGCAGTTCTTC. This encodes CASSYWSNEQFF.

This chain connects TRBV3-1 (or the pseudogene TRBV3-2) to TRBJ2-2, with a weak D call TRBD2 (6 bases). V was shortened by 1 base and J by 4 bases, with 16 bases between the two germline ends. Germline V gene sequence: CDR1 LGHDT, CDR2 YNNKEL (reference sequence). The CDR3 spans 17 residues. The CDR3, as DNA: TGTGCCAGCAGCCAAGCGGGGGACCGAAGCGGCACCGGGGAGCTGTTTTTT. It specifies CASSQAGDRSGTGELFF.

The chain joins TRBV6-2 or TRBV6-3 to TRBJ1-5; tentative D call: TRBD1 (6 bases). CDR1 MNHEY and CDR2 SVGEGT come from the germline V gene. V was shortened by 5 bases and J by 5 bases, with 7 bases between the two germline ends. The CDR3 runs 12 residues. The CDR3 DNA is TGTGCCAGCAGTCAGGGGTATCAGCCCCAGCATTTT. It translates to CASSQGYQPQHF.

This clone was recorded once. The V call is TRBV7-8, the J call TRBJ2-1; 9 bases agree with TRBD2. Germline V gene lookup returns CDR1 SGHVS and CDR2 FQNEAQ. The CDR3 covers 16 residues. V shed 0 bases, J shed 10 bases, and the junction held 10 bases outside the gene matches. CDR3 sequence reads: CASSLAGLANLGEQFF. In DNA, the CDR3 is TGTGCCAGCAGCTTAGCGGGACTAGCCAACCTTGGGGAGCAGTTCTTC.

The V gene is TRBV11-2, the J gene TRBJ2-1, with TRBD2 identical over 10 bases. CDR1 SGHAT and CDR2 FQNNGV come from the germline V gene. The CDR3 runs 15 residues. The ends lost 5 bases at V and 3 bases at J; junction bases unmatched: 4. The DNA of the CDR3 is TGTGCCAGCAGCCTCATAGCGGGGGGCTACAATGAGCAGTTCTTC. Translating it yields CASSLIAGGYNEQFF.

V usage is TRBV9 and J usage is TRBJ2-4; the D gene is possibly TRBD2 (5 bases). With 0 bases removed from V and 5 bases from J, the gap between germline ends came to 18 bases. The CDR3 loop spans 17 amino acids. The germline V gene encodes CDR1 SGDLS and CDR2 YYNGEE. The CDR3 bases are TGTGCCAGCAGCGTAGGGGGAGCGGCCGCCCGGCAAAACATTCAGTACTTC. As protein: CASSVGGAAARQNIQYF.

The chain employs TRBV19 and TRBJ2-5; D is perhaps TRBD1 (5 bases). Germline V gene sequence: CDR1 LNHDA, CDR2 SQIVND (reference sequence). The CDR3 is 15 residues long. Trimming left V 1 base short and J 2 bases short, with 11 bases between. The DNA of the CDR3 is TGTGCCAGTAGTATAGCCTCGACAGAGCAAGAGACCCAGTACTTC. Translating it yields CASSIASTEQETQYF.

The chain carries TRBV9 and TRBJ2-7; possible D gene TRBD1, 6 bases. Per germline, CDR1 SGDLS and CDR2 YYNGEE. This CDR3 has 14 residues. Trimming removed 3 bases from V and 0 bases from J, with 10 bases in between. DNA of the CDR3: TGTGCCAGCAGCGGGACAGCTAGCTCCTACGAGCAGTACTTC. This gives the protein CASSGTASSYEQYF.

This chain connects TRBV7-3 to TRBJ1-1, with D possibly matching TRBD1 (6 bases). From germline, CDR1 is SGHTA and CDR2 FQGTGA. The CDR3 totals 14 residues. V was shortened by 5 bases and J by 1 base, with 11 bases between the two germline ends. CDR3 amino acids: CASSATGTNTEAFF. For the CDR3, the DNA is TGTGCCAGCAGCGCCACAGGGACGAACACTGAAGCTTTCTTT. The full variable domain, completed using reference TRBV7-3 and TRBJ1-1, is GAGVSQTPSNKVTEKGKYVELRCDPISGHTALYWYRQSLGQGPEFLIYFQGTGAADDSGLPNDRFFAVRPEGSVSTLKIQRTERGDSAVYLCASSATGTNTEAFFGQGTRLTVV.

The chain employs TRBV19 and TRBJ1-5; D might be TRBD1 (6 bases). Between the trimmed V and J ends, which lost 8 bases and 0 bases, there was a span of 11 bases. The CDR3 is 14 amino acids. From germline, CDR1 is LNHDA and CDR2 SQIVND (reference sequence). For the CDR3, the DNA is TGTGCCAGTCTGGGACATGCTAGCAATCAGCCCCAGCATTTT. Translation gives CASLGHASNQPQHF.

CDR3 DNA sequence: TGCGCCAGCAGCCCTTCTAGCGGAGTTTACAATGAGCAGTTCTTC. Protein product: CASSPSSGVYNEQFF. The rearrangement links TRBV5-1 to TRBJ2-1; 7 nucleotides align to TRBD2. The ends lost 4 bases at V and 4 bases at J; junction bases unmatched: 8. This CDR3 has 15 residues. Germline CDR1 and CDR2: SGHRS and YFSETQ.

V usage is TRBV28 and J usage is TRBJ2-7; the match to TRBD1 covers 7 bases. Germline CDR1 reads MDHEN; CDR2 reads SYDVKM. V lost 5 bases, J lost 2 bases, and 9 bases stayed unmatched. The CDR3 has 15 amino acids. CDR3 nucleotide sequence: TGTGCCAGCAGTCCAAACAGGGGTCACACCTACGAGCAGTACTTC. Translating it yields CASSPNRGHTYEQYF.